A single T cell receptor (beta chain) is shown here with its context. This entry belongs to a study of blood T cell repertoires in COVID-19. Study details: Acute and convalescent COVID-19 samples came from the United States, Italy and Spain. The cDNA or gDNA used as material had been derived from T cells, B-cell-depleted T cells, or PBMCs.

As originally analysed: Estimation of nucleated cell counts was performed using reference gene primer amplification. Repertoires were generated with immunoSEQ multiplex PCR, while TCRdb's copy carries only in-frame clones and drops some. V and J calls and clone size follow that table, whereas D and trimming were derived from the DNA. This sample yields 65,000 or so clones, of which over 80% are seen a single time; roughly a tenth belongs to the top ten. The CDR3 extends over 15 amino acids. The ends lost 3 bases at V and 9 bases at J; junction bases unmatched: 8. CDR1 and CDR2 from the germline V gene are MDHEN and SYDVKM. Enrollment of patients from Seattle took place during active infection, with longitudinal follow-up.

The chain carries TRBV28 and TRBJ2-1, with 10 bases fitting TRBD2. Sequencing used peripheral blood. The clonotype comes from a man aged 25 to 45 with COVID-19, enrolled during active disease. The CDR3 is CASSLGLAGVREQFF. The CDR3 DNA follows: TGTGCCAGCAGTTTGGGGCTAGCGGGAGTACGTGAGCAGTTCTTC.